The rows below give T cell receptor beta chains drawn from one sample of a study of blood T cell repertoires in COVID-19. Sequencing used immunoSEQ multiplex PCR; TCRdb keeps in-frame clones, though not all of them. The data hold about 480,000 clones, with over 75% observed a single time. Sequenced material: PBMCs or T cells enriched from blood (not recorded which). These receptors were obtained from a woman between 40 and 50 years old who had recovered from COVID-19. Each CDR3 is given with its conserved first and last residue. D genes are given only for firm matches. Expanded clones are given a class, and other clones once, few, many or no size at all.

>TRBJ1-5|-|TRBV7-8|-
CASSLVLGRDGQPQHF
TGTGCCAGCAGCTTAGTCCTGGGGAGGGATGGGCAGCCCCAGCATTTT
>TRBJ2-2|-|TRBV6-5|-
CASTRTVNTGELFF
TGTGCCAGCACAAGGACTGTTAACACCGGGGAGCTGTTTTTT
>TRBJ1-1|-|TRBV19|TRBD1
CASGQGPGLGAFF
TGTGCCAGTGGACAGGGTCCGGGTTTGGGAGCTTTCTTT
>TRBJ1-1|-|TRBV2|TRBD1
CASADREGTEAFF
TGTGCCAGCGCGGACAGGGAGGGAACTGAAGCTTTCTTT
>TRBJ1-5|-|TRBV27|-
CASSKHSREWQPQHF
TGTGCCAGCAGTAAGCACTCGAGGGAGTGGCAGCCCCAGCATTTT
>TRBJ1-1|-|TRBV6-5|-
CASSYSIGAEAFF
TGTGCCAGCAGTTACTCCATAGGGGCTGAAGCTTTCTTT
>TRBJ2-3|once|TRBV5-1|-
CASSLGVGGSWPDTQYF
TGCGCCAGCAGCTTGGGCGTTGGGGGGAGTTGGCCAGATACGCAGTATTTT
>TRBJ1-1|-|TRBV29-1|-
CSGGGRMNTEAFF
TGCAGCGGTGGGGGCCGAATGAACACTGAAGCTTTCTTT
>TRBJ1-1|few|TRBV5-1|-
CASSWGVGGDTEAFF
TGCGCCAGCAGCTGGGGTGTAGGGGGAGACACTGAAGCTTTCTTT
>TRBJ1-5|-|TRBV29-1|-
CSVVIPGMEYQPQHF
TGCAGCGTTGTGATCCCAGGGATGGAGTATCAGCCCCAGCATTTT
>TRBJ2-7|-|TRBV18|TRBD2
CASSPGLAGAGEQYF
TGTGCCAGCTCACCCGGACTAGCGGGTGCCGGCGAGCAGTACTTC
>TRBJ2-7|-|TRBV5-8|-
CASSLEWQVTYEQYF
TGTGCCAGCAGCTTGGAATGGCAGGTTACCTACGAGCAGTACTTC
>TRBJ2-1|-|TRBV20-1|-
CSASTQRGGEQFF
TGCAGTGCTAGTACCCAAAGGGGGGGTGAGCAGTTCTTC
>TRBJ1-2|-|TRBV4-3|-
CASSPTGGNYGYTF
TGCGCCAGCAGCCCGACGGGGGGGAACTATGGCTACACCTTC
>TRBJ2-2|-|TRBV10-3|TRBD1
CAISDWLGAGGTGELFF
TGTGCCATCAGTGATTGGCTGGGAGCAGGGGGCACCGGGGAGCTGTTTTTT
>TRBJ2-7|-|TRBV5-1|TRBD2
CASSFKTSGHYEQYF
TGCGCCAGCAGCTTTAAAACTAGCGGACACTACGAGCAGTACTTC
>TRBJ2-3|-|TRBV1|-
CTSSQDEAGVGTDTQYF
TGCACCAGCAGCCAAGATGAAGCGGGGGTCGGCACAGATACGCAGTATTTT
>TRBJ1-2|-|TRBV7-9|-
CASSPTGGYLANYGYTF
TGTGCCAGCAGCCCCACGGGGGGTTACCTAGCTAACTATGGCTACACCTTC
>TRBJ1-2|-|TRBV19|-
CASSPQTGPSYGYTF
TGTGCCAGTAGTCCGCAGACAGGACCAAGCTATGGCTACACCTTC
>TRBJ1-2|-|TRBV19|-
CASSLGGSYGYTF
TGTGCCAGTAGCCTCGGAGGGAGTTATGGCTACACCTTC
>TRBJ1-1|few|TRBV4-1|-
CASSLGHRATEAFF
TGCGCCAGCAGCCTCGGACACCGAGCGACTGAAGCTTTCTTT
>TRBJ1-2|once|TRBV4-3|-
CASSQDYGGNYGYTF
TGCGCCAGCAGCCAAGATTACGGGGGAAACTATGGCTACACCTTC
>TRBJ1-6|-|TRBV11-3|-
CASSFKWLNSPLHF
TGTGCCAGCAGCTTCAAATGGCTTAATTCACCCCTCCACTTT
>TRBJ1-1|-|TRBV5-1|-
CASSLARGEAEAFF
TGCGCCAGCAGCTTGGCCCGCGGGGAGGCTGAAGCTTTCTTT
>TRBJ2-2|-|TRBV19|-
CASTPTSGGELFF
TGTGCCAGTACCCCGACTAGTGGTGGGGAGCTGTTTTTT
>TRBJ2-4|-|TRBV10-1|TRBD2
CASSESAGGPNIQYF
TGCGCCAGCAGTGAGTCGGCGGGAGGGCCAAACATTCAGTACTTC
>TRBJ2-2|once|TRBV19|-
CASSIKAGITGELFF
TGTGCCAGTAGTATTAAAGCGGGTATCACCGGGGAGCTGTTTTTT
>TRBJ1-1|-|TRBV12-3/TRBV12-4|-
CASSLTENTEAFF
TGTGCCAGCAGTCTAACAGAGAACACTGAAGCTTTCTTT